This T cell receptor (beta chain) was sequenced during a study of T cells in Graves' hyperthyroidism and ophthalmopathy. Study results and limitations: From stable hyperthyroidism, ophthalmopathy was separated by a 13 V-J model.

Worth noting for this clonotype: Its specificity is unknown.

The V end lost 1 base, the J end lost 2 bases, and 9 bases lay between the germline ends. The CDR3 length is 14 residues. Germline CDR1 SGDLS, CDR2 YYNGEE. TCR beta CDR3 sequences were amplified from RNA transcripts. During a first-round RT-PCR of the TCR CDR3, the HTBI primer set was used. TCRdb processed the multiplex PCR reads anew with MiXCR; each CDR3 protein has one entry. The table lists 300,000 to 400,000 distinct CDR3 sequences, about 18% of them singletons. The chain combines TRBV9 with TRBJ2-5, with a tentative D call TRBD1 (5 bases). The source of this sequence is a man aged 18 to 29 with Graves' ophthalmopathy. Sample: blood. The CDR3 DNA follows: TGTGCCAGCAGCGTATCAGGGCAGCAAGAGACCCAGTACTTC. Translating gives CASSVSGQQETQYF.